A selection of T cell receptor beta chains follows, all from one sample in a study of beta chain features in type 1 diabetes. This table comes from immunoSEQ multiplex PCR, and its TCRdb copy is limited to in-frame clones, with some not included. This sample has about 70,000 clones, with 49% found just once. The sequenced material came from central memory CD4+ T cells from blood. Source of these receptors: a man aged 30 to 39 with type 1 diabetes. Both conserved end residues are part of each CDR3. A D gene is named only where the DNA matches it firmly. The size field is filled for only some rows; it gives once, few, many or a size class.

clone size,V gene,J gene,D gene,CDR3 protein,CDR3 DNA
few,TRBV11-2,TRBJ1-2,-,CASSFGRRAGYTF,TGTGCCAGCAGCTTCGGACGGCGGGCGGGCTACACCTTC
-,TRBV29-1,TRBJ2-1,TRBD2,CSARGLAGVGLNEQFF,TGCAGCGCCAGGGGACTAGCGGGAGTTGGACTCAATGAGCAGTTCTTC
-,TRBV19,TRBJ2-7,TRBD1,CASSDSGQPSYEQYF,TGTGCCAGTAGTGATTCGGGACAGCCATCCTACGAGCAGTACTTC
few,TRBV10-2,TRBJ2-5,-,CASSGTGWGGETQYF,TGCGCCAGCAGTGGTACAGGTTGGGGCGGAGAGACCCAGTACTTC
few,TRBV5-4,TRBJ2-7,TRBD1,CASSSGQGYEQYF,TGTGCCAGCAGCTCGGGACAGGGCTACGAGCAGTACTTC
-,TRBV5-1,TRBJ1-5,TRBD1,CASSLDPQGASNQPQHF,TGCGCCAGCAGCTTGGACCCCCAGGGGGCTAGCAATCAGCCCCAGCATTTT
-,TRBV18,TRBJ2-3,-,CASSLRSATGTSTDTQYF,TGTGCCAGCTCACTACGGTCTGCGACGGGAACTAGCACAGATACGCAGTATTTT
-,TRBV10-2,TRBJ1-2,-,CASLGDIPPAHGYTF,TGCGCCAGCCTTGGGGACATTCCCCCAGCTCATGGCTACACCTTC
once,TRBV7-8,TRBJ1-5,-,CASSLAEVDQPQHF,TGTGCCAGCAGCTTAGCCGAGGTCGATCAGCCCCAGCATTTT
-,TRBV6-5,TRBJ2-7,-,CASESGSRTYEQYF,TGTGCCAGTGAAAGCGGGTCGCGGACCTACGAGCAGTACTTC
few,TRBV11-2,TRBJ1-1,-,CASSLVGQNTEAFF,TGTGCCAGCAGCTTAGTTGGGCAGAACACTGAAGCTTTCTTT
-,TRBV6-6,TRBJ2-7,-,CASRPHGQTYEQYF,TGTGCCAGCAGACCCCACGGACAGACCTACGAGCAGTACTTC